Each of the 2 T cell receptor beta chains below was sequenced from the same sample in a study of T cell repertoires in cytomegalovirus infection. TCRdb itself ran the reads through MiXCR, one entry per CDR3 protein. The table records some 440,000 distinct CDR3 sequences, approximately 31% of them present only once. The sequencing sample was made of PBMCs. Receptors were obtained from a human donor in good health (CMV status not recorded). Some clones in this sample may be carry-over from other donors' samples.

As for this clonotype: A much larger clone differs from this one at a single base, so this may be a read error. This rearrangement joins TRBV20-1 to TRBJ2-6; possibly TRBD2 for D (5 bases). V gave up 7 bases and J gave up 2 bases, with 12 bases separating them. CDR1 and CDR2 (germline): DFQATT, SNEGSKA (reference sequence). This CDR3 spans 14 amino acids. The CDR3 loop is CSDPPGAGANVLTF. Written as DNA, the CDR3 is TGCAGTGATCCCCCCGGGGCTGGGGCCAACGTCCTGACTTTC.

J is TRBJ2-3 and V is TRBV5-4, with a weak D call TRBD2 (5 bases). Germline CDR1 SGHNT, CDR2 YYREEE (reference sequence). V was pared by 0 bases and J by 4 bases, with 9 bases between. There are 14 residues in the CDR3. CDR3 residues: CASSLVGVADTQYF. CDR3 nucleotides: TGTGCCAGCAGCTTGGTCGGGGTGGCAGATACGCAGTATTTT. Together with reference TRBV5-4 and TRBJ2-3, the CDR3 gives the full variable domain: ETGVTQSPTHLIKTRGQQVTLRCSSQSGHNTVSWYQQALGQGPQFIFQYYREEENGRGNFPPRFSGLQFPNYSSELNVNALELDDSALYLCASSLVGVADTQYFGPGTRLTVL.